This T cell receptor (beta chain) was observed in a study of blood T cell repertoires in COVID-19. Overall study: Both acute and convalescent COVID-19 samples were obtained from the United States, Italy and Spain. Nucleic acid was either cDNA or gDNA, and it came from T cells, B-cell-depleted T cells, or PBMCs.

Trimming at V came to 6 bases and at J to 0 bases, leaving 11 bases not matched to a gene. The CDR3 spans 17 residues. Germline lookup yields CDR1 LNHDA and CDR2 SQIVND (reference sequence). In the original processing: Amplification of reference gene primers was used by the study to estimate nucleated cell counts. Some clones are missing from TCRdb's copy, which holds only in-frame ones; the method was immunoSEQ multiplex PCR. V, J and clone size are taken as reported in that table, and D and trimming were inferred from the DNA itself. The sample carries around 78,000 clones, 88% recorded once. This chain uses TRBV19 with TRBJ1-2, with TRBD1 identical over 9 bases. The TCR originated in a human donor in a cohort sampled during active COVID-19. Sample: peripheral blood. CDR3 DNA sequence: TGTGCCAGTAGAACCGGGACAGGGAATAACCCTAACTATGGCTACACCTTC. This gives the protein CASRTGTGNNPNYGYTF.